This TCR beta chain was documented in a study of T cells in narcolepsy. Study overall: Donors had narcolepsy type 1 or type 2, or were healthy controls.

Notes on the study in general: Reportedly, autoreactive clonotypes were serially detected in patients' blood but not controls'. Same-patient CSF and blood CD4+ T cell clonotypes included HCRT-specific and TRIB2-specific autoreactive ones. Autoreactive clone sequences were missing from some blood memory CD4+ repertoires.

Notes on this clone: Its antigen is unknown.

The data were produced by immunoSEQ multiplex PCR, yet TCRdb's version contains in-frame clones alone and is incomplete. The profile shows around 22,000 clones, approximately 82% of them singletons. The clonotype was recovered from a human donor in good health. The sequencing input was memory (CD45RA-) CD4+ T cells from blood.

DNA of the CDR3: TGTGCCAGCAGCTGCCGCGCAGCAAGCAGAAAGACCTATGGCTACACCTTC. Amino acids: CASSCRAASRKTYGYTF. The chain recombines TRBV11-2 with TRBJ1-2; no clear D gene. This CDR3 is 17 amino acids long. Deletions cut 4 bases from V and 4 bases from J, with 22 bases between. CDR1 is SGHAT and CDR2 is FQNNGV in the germline V gene.